These T cell receptor beta chains were read from a single sample in a study of T cell repertoires in cytomegalovirus infection. MiXCR, applied by TCRdb to the reads, yields one record per CDR3 protein. The data contain 150,000 or so distinct CDR3 sequences, about 6.5% of them singletons. The source material was PBMCs. The receptors were gathered from a human donor in good health (CMV status not recorded). Some clones in this sample may be carry-over from other donors' samples. Each CDR3 is given with its conserved first and last residue. The D gene is left open where the match is weak. Only some rows state a clone size, as once, few, many or a class for expanded clones.

TRBV7-9	13	NA	TRBJ1-3	many	CASSLEDTSTIYF	TGTGCCAGCAGCTTAGAGGACACTAGCACCATATATTTT
TRBV7-3	15	NA	TRBJ1-6	NA	CASSLQGGRNSPPHF	TGTGCCAGCAGCTTACAGGGAGGTCGAAATTCACCCCCCCACTTT
TRBV12-3/TRBV12-4	15	TRBD1	TRBJ1-5	NA	CASSPTKGATQPQHF	TGTGCCAGCAGTCCAACCAAGGGGGCCACTCAGCCCCAGCATTTT
TRBV28	16	NA	TRBJ1-5	many	CASSLRKPYSNQPQHF	TGTGCCAGCAGTTTGAGAAAACCGTATAGCAATCAGCCCCAGCATTTT
TRBV7-8	14	TRBD1	TRBJ2-5	many	CASSPRTGVKTQYF	TGTGCCAGCAGCCCCCGGACAGGGGTTAAGACCCAGTACTTC
TRBV5-1	15	NA	TRBJ1-1	many	CASSPLTGAGTEAFF	TGCGCCAGCAGCCCCCTGACAGGTGCGGGGACTGAAGCTTTCTTT
TRBV20-1	13	TRBD1	TRBJ1-4	NA	CSAQQGTNEKLFF	TGCAGTGCTCAACAGGGGACTAATGAAAAACTGTTTTTT
TRBV5-1	16	NA	TRBJ2-6	many	CASSLQWSSGANVLTF	TGCGCCAGCAGCTTGCAATGGTCCTCTGGGGCCAACGTCCTGACTTTC
TRBV20-1	12	NA	TRBJ1-1	many	CSARDRGFEAFF	TGCAGTGCTAGAGATCGTGGTTTTGAAGCTTTCTTT
TRBV29-1	14	NA	TRBJ2-5	many	CSVAHAGIRETQYF	TGCAGCGTCGCTCACGCTGGGATTCGGGAGACCCAGTACTTC
TRBV7-2	14	NA	TRBJ1-1	many	CASSGMGGGTEAFF	TGTGCCAGCAGCGGGATGGGAGGGGGCACTGAAGCTTTCTTT
TRBV27	16	TRBD1	TRBJ2-7	NA	CASSHSTPGQGYEQYF	TGTGCCAGCAGCCATAGTACTCCGGGACAGGGCTACGAGCAGTACTTC
TRBV20-1	12	NA	TRBJ2-3	many	CSAIEGGDTQYF	TGCAGTGCTATCGAAGGGGGAGATACGCAGTATTTT
TRBV7-6	14	NA	TRBJ1-4	many	CASSLGTGNEKLFF	TGTGCCAGCAGCTTAGGGACCGGGAATGAAAAACTGTTTTTT